These 32 T cell receptor beta chains were all obtained from the same sample, sequenced in a study of T cell changes during pregnancy in multiple sclerosis. This table comes from immunoSEQ multiplex PCR, and its TCRdb copy is limited to in-frame clones, with some not included. Of about 80,000 clones in the sample, around 90% were seen once. This specimen was peripheral blood, taken before pregnancy. Receptors were obtained from a female donor with multiple sclerosis, enrolled in a pregnancy study.

In its sample, this clone was seen once. The chain employs TRBV6-1 and TRBJ2-3; tentatively, D is TRBD2 (5 bases). This CDR3 has 15 amino acids. Trimming shortened V by 2 bases and J by 3 bases, and 12 bases separated the two germline ends. Germline V gene data show CDR1 as MNHNS and CDR2 as SASEGT. CDR3 sequence (DNA): TGTGCCAGCAGTGAATCGGAGGACGAAACAGATACGCAGTATTTT. It is translated as CASSESEDETDTQYF.

The V and J genes are TRBV5-6 and TRBJ1-3, with D unclear. Per germline, CDR1 SGHDT and CDR2 YYEEEE. The V end lost 3 bases, the J end lost 5 bases, and 6 bases lay between the germline ends. The CDR3 spans 12 residues. The chain's CDR3 is CASSSQRNTIYF. DNA of the CDR3: TGTGCCAGCAGCTCCCAGAGAAACACCATATATTTT.

The chain recombines TRBV30 with TRBJ2-7, with D possibly being TRBD2 (5 bases). This CDR3 is 15 amino acids long. From germline, CDR1 is GTSNPN and CDR2 SVGIG (reference sequence). Trimming took 1 base from V and 2 from J, leaving 15 bases between them. Here the CDR3 reads CAWSGRETSAYEQYF. As DNA, the CDR3 is TGTGCCTGGAGTGGAAGGGAGACGTCGGCCTACGAGCAGTACTTC.

About this clone itself: This same CDR3 is encoded by further DNA sequences in the sample. The V gene is TRBV7-8, the J gene TRBJ2-3, with 10 bases fitting TRBD2. Losses at the gene ends were 3 bases for V and 1 base for J; bases not matched to a gene: 1. This CDR3 is built from 15 residues. Germline V gives CDR1 SGHVS, CDR2 FQNEAQ. Here the CDR3 reads CASSFTSGGTDTQYF. Written as DNA, the CDR3 is TGTGCCAGCAGCTTTACTAGCGGGGGCACAGATACGCAGTATTTT.

The chain employs TRBV20-1 and TRBJ1-1; D is uncertain. V lost 6 bases and J 0 bases, leaving 5 bases between the germline ends. From germline, CDR1 is DFQATT and CDR2 SNEGSKA (reference sequence). The CDR3 runs 11 residues. The CDR3 sequence is CSAPLNTEAFF. The CDR3 nucleotides are TGCAGTGCCCCTCTGAACACTGAAGCTTTCTTT.

The chain carries TRBV6-5 and TRBJ2-7, with D perhaps matching TRBD2 (6 bases). The germline CDR1 and CDR2 sequences are MNHEY and SVGAGI. This CDR3 has 12 residues. V was cut by 2 bases and J by 4 bases, with 6 bases left in between. The CDR3 loop is CASSYGRYEQYF. The CDR3 DNA follows: TGTGCCAGCAGTTACGGGAGGTACGAGCAGTACTTC.

V gene TRBV1 combines with J gene TRBJ1-3. TRBV1 has pseudogene status. The CDR3 loop spans 15 amino acids. CDR3 DNA: TGCACCAGCAGCCGGGCCGAGGGTCCCGGAAACACCATATATTTT. It encodes CTSSRAEGPGNTIYF.

This chain links TRBV5-1 with TRBJ1-4; D is unclear. This CDR3 region has 13 residues. The germline gives CDR1 SGHRS, CDR2 YFSETQ. Trimming cost V 1 base and J 3 bases, with 4 bases left between them. CDR3 in amino acids: CASSLSSNEKLFF. The CDR3 DNA sequence: TGCGCCAGCAGCTTGTCCTCTAATGAAAAACTGTTTTTT. Full variable domain (outside the CDR3, taken from reference TRBV5-1 and TRBJ1-4): KAGVTQTPRYLIKTRGQQVTLSCSPISGHRSVSWYQQTPGQGLQFLFEYFSETQRNKGNFPGRFSGRQFSNSRSEMNVSTLELGDSALYLCASSLSSNEKLFFGSGTQLSVL.

The chain couples TRBV19 to TRBJ2-7, with D unclear. Trimming took 3 bases from V and 1 from J, leaving 13 bases between them. Germline V gene sequence: CDR1 LNHDA, CDR2 SQIVND (reference sequence). CDR3 length: 15 amino acids. DNA of the CDR3: TGTGCCAGTAGTATTGGGCAGTCCCCATCCTACGAGCAGTACTTC. This encodes CASSIGQSPSYEQYF.

The rearrangement links TRBV4-1 to TRBJ2-5; D perhaps matches TRBD2 (5 bases). Deletions cut 1 base from V and 5 bases from J, with 11 bases between. Germline V gene sequence: CDR1 MGHRA, CDR2 YSYEKL. The CDR3 totals 14 residues. The DNA of the CDR3 is TGCGCCAGCAGCCAAGTAGGTGAGCGGGAGACCCAGTACTTC. It is translated as CASSQVGERETQYF.

The chain links TRBV13 to TRBJ1-5; 10 nucleotides align to TRBD1. This CDR3 is 14 amino acids long. Losses at the gene ends were 3 bases for V and 5 bases for J; bases not matched to a gene: 1. Germline V gene sequence: CDR1 PRHDT, CDR2 FYEKMQ (reference sequence). CDR3 nucleotides: TGTGCCAGCAGCTTGGGACAGGGGTATCAGCCCCAGCATTTT. Translation gives CASSLGQGYQPQHF.

The chain has TRBV7-9 and TRBJ2-1; D not certain. Per germline, CDR1 SEHNR and CDR2 FQNEAQ (reference sequence). There are 11 residues in the CDR3. Between the trimmed V and J ends, which lost 3 bases and 8 bases, there was a span of 5 bases. The DNA for the CDR3 is TGTGCCAGCAGCTTTGAGGATGAGCAGTTCTTC. This codes for CASSFEDEQFF.

V gene TRBV6-6 combines with J gene TRBJ1-1; TRBD1 aligns across 9 bases. Losses at the gene ends were 2 bases for V and 10 bases for J; bases not matched to a gene: 2. Germline V CDR1 and CDR2: MNHNY, SVGAGI (reference sequence). The CDR3 totals 12 residues. This CDR3 reads CASSYLTGGAFF. CDR3 nucleotides: TGTGCCAGCAGTTACCTGACAGGGGGAGCTTTCTTT.

V is TRBV5-6 and J is TRBJ2-7; 10 bases match TRBD1. V gave up 3 bases and J gave up 4 bases; unmatched junction bases: 4. CDR3 length: 14 residues. Per germline, CDR1 SGHDT and CDR2 YYEEEE. CDR3 coding DNA: TGTGCCAGCAGCTCGGGACAGGGGTGGTACGAGCAGTACTTC. Its translation is CASSSGQGWYEQYF.

The V and J genes are TRBV29-1 and TRBJ2-5; D not resolved. Germline V gene lookup returns CDR1 SQVTM and CDR2 ANQGSEA. The CDR3 consists of 13 residues. The germline V and J ends were trimmed by 3 bases and 5 bases, with 13 bases remaining between them. DNA for the CDR3: TGCAGCGTTGACTTGGGCTACAAGGAGACCCAGTACTTC. As protein: CSVDLGYKETQYF.

The chain links TRBV11-3 to TRBJ2-7, with 10 bases fitting TRBD2. The ends lost 0 bases at V and 5 bases at J; junction bases unmatched: 4. CDR1 is SGHNT, CDR2 YENEEA, per germline. The CDR3 totals 15 residues. Here the CDR3 reads CASSLESGGGNEQYF. In nucleotides, the CDR3 is TGTGCCAGCAGCTTAGAGAGCGGGGGGGGGAACGAGCAGTACTTC.

The chain is built from TRBV29-1 and TRBJ1-4, with a weak D call TRBD1 (6 bases). The length of the CDR3 is 14 residues. Germline values: CDR1 SQVTM, CDR2 ANQGSEA. The V end was cut by 6 bases, the J end by 0 bases, with 11 bases between. CDR3 bases: TGCAGCGTAGTCGGACAGTCAACTAATGAAAAACTGTTTTTT. Its translation is CSVVGQSTNEKLFF.

J is TRBJ1-1 and V is TRBV27; no clear D gene. The germline V and J ends were trimmed by 6 bases and 4 bases, with 9 bases remaining between them. The germline CDR1 and CDR2 sequences are MNHEY and SMNVEV (reference sequence). This CDR3 has 12 amino acids. In DNA form, the CDR3 reads TGTGCCAGCAGCCCCGGGTCCACTGAAGCTTTCTTT. Amino acid sequence: CASSPGSTEAFF.

The J gene is TRBJ2-7, the V gene TRBV30, with 9 bases matching TRBD1. The CDR3 has 17 residues. Trimming took 1 base from V and 4 from J; bases not matched to a gene: 14. Per germline, CDR1 GTSNPN and CDR2 SVGIG (reference sequence). The CDR3 region is CAWSATGGGQGSYEQYF. The DNA for the CDR3 is TGTGCCTGGAGTGCTACCGGGGGAGGACAGGGGAGTTACGAGCAGTACTTC. Drawing the rest from reference TRBV30 and TRBJ2-7, the complete variable domain is SQTIHQWPATLVQPVGSPLSLECTVEGTSNPNLYWYRQAAGRGLQLLFYSVGIGQISSEVPQNLSASRPQDRQFILSSKKLLLSDSGFYLCAWSATGGGQGSYEQYFGPGTRLTVT.

The V and J genes are TRBV4-1 and TRBJ2-1; 7 bases fit TRBD1. The CDR3 consists of 15 residues. Germline assignment: CDR1 MGHRA and CDR2 YSYEKL. Trimming cost V 0 bases and J 4 bases; bases outside gene matches: 3. The CDR3 DNA reads as TGCGCCAGCAGCCAAGATCCAGGGGGATACAATGAGCAGTTCTTC. Residues: CASSQDPGGYNEQFF.

V is TRBV7-8 and J is TRBJ1-5; 9 bases are a match to TRBD1. The CDR3 consists of 17 residues. With V trimmed by 3 bases and J by 2 bases, 8 bases remained unmatched. Germline V CDR1 and CDR2: SGHVS, FQNEAQ. In nucleotides, the CDR3 is TGTGCCAGCAGCTTCACCGGGACAGGGCGAGGCAATCAGCCCCAGCATTTT. This translates into CASSFTGTGRGNQPQHF. The full variable domain, in which reference TRBV7-8 and TRBJ1-5 provide the parts outside the CDR3, is GAGVSQSPRYKVAKRGQDVALRCDPISGHVSLFWYQQALGQGPEFLTYFQNEAQLDKSGLPSDRFFAERPEGSVSTLKIQRTQQEDSAVYLCASSFTGTGRGNQPQHFGDGTRLSIL.

This rearrangement joins TRBV5-1 to TRBJ2-7; 7 nucleotides match TRBD1. V lost 6 bases and J lost 3; bases outside the gene matches: 9. The CDR3 loop spans 14 amino acids. The germline V gene has CDR1 SGHRS and CDR2 YFSETQ. In DNA, the CDR3 is TGCGCCAGCAACTCCAGACAGGGCCGCTACGAGCAGTACTTC. This codes for CASNSRQGRYEQYF.

The chain joins TRBV7-6 to TRBJ2-1, with D maybe TRBD1 (6 bases). This CDR3 region has 16 residues. Trimming removed 1 base from V and 7 bases from J, with 17 bases in between. CDR1 and CDR2 (germline): SGHVS, FNYEAQ. This chain's CDR3 is CASSLDRVYLRNEQFF. CDR3 nucleotide sequence: TGTGCCAGCAGCTTAGACAGGGTATATTTGAGGAATGAGCAGTTCTTC.

This chain uses TRBV5-1 with TRBJ1-6, with TRBD1 matching 9 bases. Germline V lookup: CDR1 SGHRS, CDR2 YFSETQ. The CDR3 has 16 amino acids. The V gene end was trimmed by 2 bases and the J gene end by 4 bases; junction bases not matched to a gene: 4. CDR3 nucleotide sequence: TGCGCCAGCAGCTTCGTGGGACAGGGATATAATTCACCCCTCCACTTT. Encoded protein: CASSFVGQGYNSPLHF.

V gene TRBV7-9 combines with J gene TRBJ1-1; D ambiguous. The CDR3 totals 11 residues. V dropped 5 bases and J dropped 10 bases, with 11 bases sitting between them. Germline CDR1 and CDR2: SEHNR and FQNEAQ (reference sequence). Written as DNA, the CDR3 is TGTGCCAGCAGCCATACAACGTTAGCTTTCTTT. It codes for CASSHTTLAFF.

V usage is TRBV2 and J usage is TRBJ2-2; TRBD2 matches at 12 bases. V lost 4 bases to trimming and J lost 0 bases; unmatched junction nucleotides: 3. The germline V gene encodes CDR1 SNHLY and CDR2 FYNNEI. The CDR3 loop spans 17 amino acids. The CDR3 sequence: CASSGLAGGTNTGELFF. The CDR3 coding sequence is TGTGCCAGCAGTGGTCTAGCGGGGGGGACGAACACCGGGGAGCTGTTTTTT.

Comment on this clone: A junction boundary mismatches the germline segment, possibly from a read error. The chain is built from TRBV7-7 and TRBJ2-1; TRBD2 is a possible D gene (5 bases). The germline V gene encodes CDR1 SSHAT and CDR2 FNYEAQ (reference sequence). The CDR3 is 14 amino acids. In nucleotides, the CDR3 is TGTGCTAGCAGTCCGGTCGCAGCGGATAATGAGCAGTTCTTC. It encodes CASSPVAADNEQFF.

The genes are TRBV6-5 and TRBJ1-5; TRBD1 aligns across 7 bases. The V gene's germline CDR1 is MNHEY and CDR2 SVGAGI. V dropped 8 bases and J dropped 1; count of bases not matched to a gene: 5. This CDR3 spans 14 amino acids. The chain's CDR3 is CASHPGGSNQPQHF. The DNA for the CDR3 is TGTGCCAGCCACCCAGGGGGGAGCAATCAGCCCCAGCATTTT.

This clone has just a few counts. V and J are TRBV19 and TRBJ2-7; D might be TRBD1 (6 bases). Germline assignment: CDR1 LNHDA and CDR2 SQIVND (reference sequence). The CDR3 totals 12 residues. The V end lost 6 bases, the J end lost 4 bases, and 10 bases lay between the germline ends. CDR3 nucleotides: TGTGCCAGTAGCGCAGGGGTGTACGAGCAGTACTTC. Encoded protein: CASSAGVYEQYF.

The chain couples TRBV9 to TRBJ2-1; maybe TRBD1 (7 bases). CDR1 and CDR2 (germline): SGDLS, YYNGEE. Deletions cut 4 bases from V and 10 bases from J, with 30 bases between. The CDR3 has 18 residues. CDR3: CASSRGDRGLRIKEEQFF. The CDR3, as DNA: TGTGCCAGCAGCCGCGGGGACAGAGGTTTGAGGATTAAAGAGGAGCAGTTCTTC. The full variable domain, with the rest looked up from reference TRBV9 and TRBJ2-1, is DSGVTQTPKHLITATGQRVTLRCSPRSGDLSVYWYQQSLDQGLQFLIQYYNGEERAKGNILERFSAQQFPDLHSELNLSSLELGDSALYFCASSRGDRGLRIKEEQFFGPGTRLTVL.

V gene TRBV2 combines with J gene TRBJ2-7, with TRBD2 matching 10 bases. Trimming took 6 bases from V and 4 from J; bases not matched to a gene: 12. Germline assignment: CDR1 SNHLY and CDR2 FYNNEI. This CDR3 region has 16 residues. The CDR3 is CASSLPGASGSYEQYF. CDR3 nucleotide sequence: TGTGCCAGCAGCCTCCCTGGGGCTAGCGGGAGTTACGAGCAGTACTTC.

The chain uses TRBV7-2 and TRBJ2-2, with 7 bases lining up with TRBD2. The germline gives CDR1 SGHTA, CDR2 FQGNSA. The CDR3 consists of 18 residues. After removal of 3 bases from V and 4 bases from J, the junction contained 14 bases not matched to a gene. CDR3 in amino acids: CASSFWGGRTVLTGELFF. As DNA, the CDR3 is TGTGCCAGCAGCTTTTGGGGGGGTAGGACCGTGCTCACCGGGGAGCTGTTTTTT.